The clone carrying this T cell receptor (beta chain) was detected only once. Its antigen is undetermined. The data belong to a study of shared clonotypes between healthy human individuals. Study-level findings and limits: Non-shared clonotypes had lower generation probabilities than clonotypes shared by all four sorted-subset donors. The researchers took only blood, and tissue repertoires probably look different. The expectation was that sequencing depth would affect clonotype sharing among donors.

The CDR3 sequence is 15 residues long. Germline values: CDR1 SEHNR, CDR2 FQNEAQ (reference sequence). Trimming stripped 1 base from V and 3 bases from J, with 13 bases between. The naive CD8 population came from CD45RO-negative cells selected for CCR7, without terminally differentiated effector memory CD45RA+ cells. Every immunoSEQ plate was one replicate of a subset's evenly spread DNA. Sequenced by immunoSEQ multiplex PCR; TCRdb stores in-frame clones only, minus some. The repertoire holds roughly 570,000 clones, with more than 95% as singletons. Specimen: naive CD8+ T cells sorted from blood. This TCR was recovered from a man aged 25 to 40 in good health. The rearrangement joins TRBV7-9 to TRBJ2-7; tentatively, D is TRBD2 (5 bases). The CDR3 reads CASSLGGYRDYEQYF. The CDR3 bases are TGTGCCAGCAGCTTAGGAGGGTACCGGGACTACGAGCAGTACTTC.